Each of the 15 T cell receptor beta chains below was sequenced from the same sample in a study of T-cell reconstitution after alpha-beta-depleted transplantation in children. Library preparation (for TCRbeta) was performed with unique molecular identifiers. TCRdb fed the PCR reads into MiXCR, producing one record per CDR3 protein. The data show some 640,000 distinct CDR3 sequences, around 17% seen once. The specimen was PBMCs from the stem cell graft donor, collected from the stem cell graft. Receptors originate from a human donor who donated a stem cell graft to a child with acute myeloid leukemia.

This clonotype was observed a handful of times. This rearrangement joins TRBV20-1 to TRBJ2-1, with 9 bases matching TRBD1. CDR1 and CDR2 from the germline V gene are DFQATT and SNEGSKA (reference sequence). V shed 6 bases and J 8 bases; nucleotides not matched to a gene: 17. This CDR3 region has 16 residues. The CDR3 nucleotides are TGCAGTGCGCGCTTCGGGAACAGGGGGCTACTTGATGAGCAGTTCTTC. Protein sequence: CSARFGNRGLLDEQFF.

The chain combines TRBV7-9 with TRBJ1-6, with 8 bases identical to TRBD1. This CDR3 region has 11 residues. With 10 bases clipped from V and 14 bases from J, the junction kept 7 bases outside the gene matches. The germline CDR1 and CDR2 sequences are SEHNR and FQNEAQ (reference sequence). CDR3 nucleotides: TGTGCCACCTCAGGGGGCAGGACCCTCCACTTT. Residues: CATSGGRTLHF.

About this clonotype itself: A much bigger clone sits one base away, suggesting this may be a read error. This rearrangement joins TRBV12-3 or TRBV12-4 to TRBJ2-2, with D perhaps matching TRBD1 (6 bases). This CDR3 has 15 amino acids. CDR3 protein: CASSSRGRDTGDLFF. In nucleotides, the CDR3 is TGTGCCAGCAGTTCCCGGGGAAGGGACACCGGGGACCTGTTTTTT.

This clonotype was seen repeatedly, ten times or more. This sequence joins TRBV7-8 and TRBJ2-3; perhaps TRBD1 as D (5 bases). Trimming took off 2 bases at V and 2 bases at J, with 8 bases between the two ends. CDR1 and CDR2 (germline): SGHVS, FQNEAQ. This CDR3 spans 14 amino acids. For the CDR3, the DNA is TGTGCCAGCAGCTTATCAGGGATCACAGATACGCAGTATTTT. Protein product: CASSLSGITDTQYF.

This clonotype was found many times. The CDR3 DNA reads as TGCAGTGCCCCGGCTCGGGGAGTCGGTGAGCAGTTCTTC. It yields the protein CSAPARGVGEQFF. The chain is built from TRBV20-1 and TRBJ2-1; D is perhaps TRBD2 (5 bases). Germline CDR1 is DFQATT and CDR2 is SNEGSKA (reference sequence). V dropped 6 bases and J dropped 9 bases, with 18 bases sitting between them. The CDR3 totals 13 residues.

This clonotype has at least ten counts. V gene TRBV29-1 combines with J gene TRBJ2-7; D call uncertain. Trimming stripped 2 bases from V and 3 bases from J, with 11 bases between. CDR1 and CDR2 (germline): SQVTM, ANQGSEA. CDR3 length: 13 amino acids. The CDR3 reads CSVEIQLHYEQYV. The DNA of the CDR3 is TGCAGCGTTGAAATACAGCTCCACTACGAGCAGTACGTC.

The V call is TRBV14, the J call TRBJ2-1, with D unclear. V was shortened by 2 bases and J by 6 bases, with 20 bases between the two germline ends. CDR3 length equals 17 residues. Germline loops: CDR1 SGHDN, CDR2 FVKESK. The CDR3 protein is CASSQIAWRKPVNEQFF. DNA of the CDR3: TGTGCCAGCAGCCAAATAGCTTGGCGGAAACCTGTCAATGAGCAGTTCTTC.

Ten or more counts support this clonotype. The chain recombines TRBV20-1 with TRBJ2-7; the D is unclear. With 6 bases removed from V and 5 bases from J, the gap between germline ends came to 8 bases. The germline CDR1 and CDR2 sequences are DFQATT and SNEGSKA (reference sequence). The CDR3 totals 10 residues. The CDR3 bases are TGCAGTGCCAACAAAAACGAGCAGTACTTC. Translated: CSANKNEQYF.

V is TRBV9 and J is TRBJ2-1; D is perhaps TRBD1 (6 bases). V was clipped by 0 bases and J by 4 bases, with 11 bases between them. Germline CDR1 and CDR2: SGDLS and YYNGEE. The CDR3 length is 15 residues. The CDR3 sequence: CASSVAGQSYNEQFF. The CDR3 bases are TGTGCCAGCAGCGTAGCCGGACAGTCGTACAATGAGCAGTTCTTC.

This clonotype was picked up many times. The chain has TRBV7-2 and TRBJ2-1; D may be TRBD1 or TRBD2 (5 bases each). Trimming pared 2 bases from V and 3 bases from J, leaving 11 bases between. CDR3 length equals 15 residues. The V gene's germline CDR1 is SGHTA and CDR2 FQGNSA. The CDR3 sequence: CASSLSRAGYNEQFF. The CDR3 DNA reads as TGTGCCAGCAGCTTAAGCAGGGCGGGCTACAATGAGCAGTTCTTC.

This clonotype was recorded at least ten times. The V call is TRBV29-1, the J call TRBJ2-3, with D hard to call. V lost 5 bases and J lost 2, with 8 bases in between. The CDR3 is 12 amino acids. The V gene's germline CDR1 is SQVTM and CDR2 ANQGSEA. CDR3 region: CSVLQSTDTQYF. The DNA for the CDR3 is TGCAGCGTTCTACAGTCCACAGATACGCAGTATTTT.

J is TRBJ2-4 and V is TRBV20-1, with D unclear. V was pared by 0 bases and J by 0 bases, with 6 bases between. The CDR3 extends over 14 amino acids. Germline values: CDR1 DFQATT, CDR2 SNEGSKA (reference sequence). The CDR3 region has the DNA TGCAGTGCTAGAGATCCGCTAGCCAAAAACATTCAGTACTTC. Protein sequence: CSARDPLAKNIQYF.

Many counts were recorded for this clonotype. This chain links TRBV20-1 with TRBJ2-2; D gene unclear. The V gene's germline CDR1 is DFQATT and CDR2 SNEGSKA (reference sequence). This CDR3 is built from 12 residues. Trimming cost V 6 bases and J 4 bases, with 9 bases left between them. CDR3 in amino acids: CSARRPTGELFF. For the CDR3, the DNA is TGCAGTGCAAGACGTCCCACCGGGGAGCTGTTTTTT.

CDR3 sequence: CAISGGSGRETQYF. CDR3 nucleotide sequence: TGTGCCATCAGTGGTGGGTCAGGAAGAGAGACCCAGTACTTC. V gene TRBV10-3 combines with J gene TRBJ2-5; D is ambiguous. The CDR3 length is 14 residues. V shed 4 bases and J shed 4 bases, with 13 bases lying between them. Germline CDR1 reads ENHRY; CDR2 reads SYGVKD.

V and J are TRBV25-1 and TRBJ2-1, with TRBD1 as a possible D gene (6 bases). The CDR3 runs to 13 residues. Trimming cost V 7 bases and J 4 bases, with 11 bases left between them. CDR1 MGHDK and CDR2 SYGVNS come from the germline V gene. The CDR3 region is CASKDSPYNEQFF. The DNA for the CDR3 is TGTGCCAGCAAGGACAGCCCTTACAATGAGCAGTTCTTC.